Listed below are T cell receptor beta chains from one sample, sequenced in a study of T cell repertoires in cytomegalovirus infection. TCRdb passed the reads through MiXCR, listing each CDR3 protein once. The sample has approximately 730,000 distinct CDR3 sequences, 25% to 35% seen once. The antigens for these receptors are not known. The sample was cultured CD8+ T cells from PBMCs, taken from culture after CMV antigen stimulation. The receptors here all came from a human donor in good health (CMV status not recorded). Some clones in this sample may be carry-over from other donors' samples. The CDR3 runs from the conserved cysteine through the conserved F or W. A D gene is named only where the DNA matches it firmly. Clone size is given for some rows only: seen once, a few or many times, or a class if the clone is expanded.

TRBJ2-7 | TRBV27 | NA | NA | CASSLTGAGSYEQYF | TGTGCCAGCAGTTTAACGGGGGCTGGTTCCTACGAGCAGTACTTC
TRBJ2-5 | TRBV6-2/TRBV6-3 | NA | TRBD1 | CASSYPGTGEKRGQYF | TGTGCCAGCAGTTACCCCGGGACAGGAGAGAAAAGAGGCCAGTACTTC
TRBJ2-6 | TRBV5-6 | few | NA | CASSLQRSGANVLTF | TGTGCCAGCAGCTTGCAGCGGTCTGGGGCCAACGTCCTGACTTTC
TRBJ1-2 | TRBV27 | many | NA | CASSFDGGNYGYTF | TGTGCCAGCAGTTTTGATGGCGGTAACTATGGCTACACCTTC
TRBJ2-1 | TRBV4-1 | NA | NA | CASSDPGLPYNEQFF | TGCGCCAGCAGCGACCCCGGACTACCCTACAATGAGCAGTTCTTC
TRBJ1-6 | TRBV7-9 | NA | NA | CASSLASVYNSPLHF | TGTGCCAGCAGCTTAGCGTCGGTCTATAATTCACCCCTCCACTTT
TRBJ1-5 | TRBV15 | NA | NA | CAPGGLKVGNQPQHF | TGTGCACCGGGGGGACTCAAGGTGGGCAATCAGCCCCAGCATTTT
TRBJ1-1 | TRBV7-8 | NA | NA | CASSLASGRNTEAFF | TGTGCCAGCAGCTTAGCTTCAGGGAGGAACACTGAAGCTTTCTTT
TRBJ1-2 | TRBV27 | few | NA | CASSVGSPFYGYTF | TGTGCCAGCAGCGTGGGATCCCCCTTCTATGGCTACACCTTC
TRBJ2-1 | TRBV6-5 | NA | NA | CASSYSQGEEFF | TGTGCCAGCAGTTACTCGCAGGGTGAGGAGTTCTTC
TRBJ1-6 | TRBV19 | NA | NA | CASSRVSRDSPLHF | TGTGCCAGTAGTAGGGTCTCCCGGGATTCACCCCTCCACTTT
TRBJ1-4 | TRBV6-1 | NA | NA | CASSYSPSSDKRRELFF | TGTGCCAGCAGTTATAGCCCTTCTTCGGACAAACGAAGGGAACTGTTTTTT
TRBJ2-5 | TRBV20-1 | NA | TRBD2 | CSARDLAGGKETQYF | TGCAGTGCTAGAGATCTAGCGGGGGGGAAAGAGACCCAGTACTTC
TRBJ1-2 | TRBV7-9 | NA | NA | CASSPDRGNSNYGYTF | TGTGCCAGCAGCCCCGATCGTGGTAATTCTAACTATGGCTACACCTTC